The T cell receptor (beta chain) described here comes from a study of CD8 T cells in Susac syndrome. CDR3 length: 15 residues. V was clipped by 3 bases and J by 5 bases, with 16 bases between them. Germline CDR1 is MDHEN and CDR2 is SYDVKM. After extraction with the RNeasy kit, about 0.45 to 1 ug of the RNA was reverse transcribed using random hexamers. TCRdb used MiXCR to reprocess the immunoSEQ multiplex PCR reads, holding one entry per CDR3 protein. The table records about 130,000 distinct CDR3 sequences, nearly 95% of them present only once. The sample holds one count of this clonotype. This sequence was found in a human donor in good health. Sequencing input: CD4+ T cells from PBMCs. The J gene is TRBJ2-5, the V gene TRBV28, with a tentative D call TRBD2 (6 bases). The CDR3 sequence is CASSLLSSGSETQYF. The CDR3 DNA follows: TGTGCCAGCAGTTTGCTGAGTAGCGGAAGCGAGACCCAGTACTTC.